The next 17 T cell receptor beta chains were all read from a single sample in a study of blood T cell repertoires in COVID-19. Measured with immunoSEQ multiplex PCR; TCRdb has only the in-frame clones, and not every one. The sample shows 60,000 to 75,000 clones, 91% of them seen only once. Material for sequencing was peripheral blood. The receptors derive from a man between 35 and 55 years old with COVID-19, enrolled during active disease.

The gene calls are TRBV6-5 and TRBJ1-2, with 9 bases lining up with TRBD1. In germline, CDR1 is MNHEY, CDR2 SVGAGI. With V trimmed by 10 bases and J by 6 bases, 15 bases remained unmatched. The CDR3 consists of 15 residues. In nucleotides, the CDR3 is TGTGCCACCCGTCCCCCCGGGACAGGGAGAAATGGCTACACCTTC. This gives the protein CATRPPGTGRNGYTF.

This rearrangement joins TRBV6-5 to TRBJ1-2; 7 positions agree with TRBD1. CDR3 length: 13 amino acids. The V segment lost 8 bases and the J segment 4 bases; nucleotides outside the gene matches: 7. Germline CDR1 and CDR2: MNHEY and SVGAGI. The CDR3 nucleotides are TGTGCCAGCCAAGACAGGGCTTCCTATGGCTACACCTTC. Its protein is CASQDRASYGYTF.

V usage is TRBV6-5 and J usage is TRBJ1-5, with TRBD1 matching over 7 bases. The CDR3 loop spans 15 amino acids. Germline V gives CDR1 MNHEY, CDR2 SVGAGI. With V trimmed by 5 bases and J by 1 base, 5 bases remained unmatched. CDR3 loop: CASSKTGQSNQPQHF. The CDR3 DNA follows: TGTGCCAGCAGTAAGACAGGGCAAAGCAATCAGCCCCAGCATTTT.

This sequence joins TRBV6-5 and TRBJ2-2; a possible D gene is TRBD1 (6 bases). The length of the CDR3 is 15 residues. CDR1 is MNHEY and CDR2 is SVGAGI in the germline V gene. V lost 6 bases, J lost 1 base, and 12 bases lay in between. The CDR3 DNA follows: TGTGCCAGCAGCGACACAGGGAGGAACACCGGGGAGCTGTTTTTT. Protein product: CASSDTGRNTGELFF.

The chain recombines TRBV12-5 with TRBJ2-3, with 9 bases aligning to TRBD2. Losses at the gene ends were 2 bases for V and 2 bases for J; bases not matched to a gene: 5. The germline V gene has CDR1 LGHNT and CDR2 FRNRAP. The CDR3 loop spans 16 amino acids. The DNA for the CDR3 is TGTGCTAGTGGTTTGAAAGCGGGGGGACTCACAGATACGCAGTATTTT. It is translated as CASGLKAGGLTDTQYF.

The chain has TRBV7-2 and TRBJ1-1; D remains unclear. The germline V and J ends were trimmed by 3 bases and 5 bases, with 13 bases remaining between them. The germline V gene has CDR1 SGHTA and CDR2 FQGNSA. This CDR3 is 14 amino acids long. DNA of the CDR3: TGTGCCAGCAGCTTCACGCCCGGAGGGACTGAAGCTTTCTTT. It translates to CASSFTPGGTEAFF.

V gene TRBV28 combines with J gene TRBJ2-3; 8 positions agree with TRBD2. Unmatched junction bases numbered 5, after V lost 3 bases and J lost 3 bases. The germline V gene has CDR1 MDHEN and CDR2 SYDVKM. This CDR3 is built from 15 residues. The DNA of the CDR3 is TGTGCCAGCAGTTTCGGGGGGGGGCTGACAGATACGCAGTATTTT. As protein: CASSFGGGLTDTQYF.

The rearrangement uses TRBV7-2 and TRBJ1-2; 7 bases fit TRBD1. Per the germline V gene, CDR1 is SGHTA and CDR2 is FQGNSA. This CDR3 region has 15 residues. J gave up 4 bases and V 2 bases, and 7 bases lay outside the gene matches. The CDR3 DNA follows: TGTGCCAGCAGCTTATCGGCAGGGGGAAGCTATGGCTACACCTTC. Its protein product is CASSLSAGGSYGYTF.

V and J are TRBV5-4 and TRBJ2-7, with unresolved D. V shed 1 base and J shed 3 bases, with 5 bases lying between them. This CDR3 comprises 12 residues. Per germline, CDR1 SGHNT and CDR2 YYREEE (reference sequence). The DNA of the CDR3 is TGTGCCAGCAGCTTGAAATACTACGAGCAGTACTTC. It is translated as CASSLKYYEQYF.

This chain links TRBV7-2 with TRBJ1-2, with unresolved D. The CDR3 extends over 14 amino acids. From germline, CDR1 is SGHTA and CDR2 FQGNSA. V was pared by 2 bases and J by 8 bases, with 15 bases between. The CDR3 nucleotides read TGTGCCAGCAGCTTATACTTACCCGAGGAAGGCTACACCTTC. The encoded protein is CASSLYLPEEGYTF.

In DNA, the CDR3 is TGTGCCAGCAGCCTCCCGCAAGAGACCCAGTACTTC. Translated, it gives CASSLPQETQYF. V usage is TRBV3-1 (or the pseudogene TRBV3-2) and J usage is TRBJ2-5; unclear D gene. Trimming cost V 4 bases and J 2 bases, with 5 bases left between them. CDR1 LGHDT and CDR2 YNNKEL come from the germline V gene (reference sequence). The CDR3 contains 12 residues.

This rearrangement joins TRBV6-5 to TRBJ2-7; a possible D gene is TRBD1 (5 bases). V shed 0 bases and J shed 3 bases, with 15 bases lying between them. Germline V CDR1 and CDR2: MNHEY, SVGAGI. The CDR3 is 16 amino acids. In nucleotides, the CDR3 is TGTGCCAGCAGTTACTCGAGTACAGGAGACATCTACGAGCAGTACTTC. The encoded protein is CASSYSSTGDIYEQYF.

This chain joins TRBV5-1 and TRBJ2-2; D is undetermined. V was shortened by 0 bases and J by 0 bases, with 6 bases between the two germline ends. CDR1 is SGHRS, CDR2 YFSETQ, per germline. The CDR3 length is 15 residues. The CDR3 DNA reads as TGCGCCAGCAGCTTGGGGCAGACGAACACCGGGGAGCTGTTTTTT. The encoded protein is CASSLGQTNTGELFF.

This chain connects TRBV20-1 to TRBJ1-5; D is undetermined. Trimming took off 7 bases at V and 5 bases at J, with 6 bases between the two ends. The CDR3 covers 10 residues. Germline values: CDR1 DFQATT, CDR2 SNEGSKA (reference sequence). The CDR3 region is CSVPYQPQHF. DNA for the CDR3: TGCAGTGTCCCTTATCAGCCCCAGCATTTT.

The CDR3 protein is CASSTLQEQYF. DNA of the CDR3: TGTGCCAGCAGCACCCTACAGGAGCAGTACTTC. The chain is built from TRBV3-1 (or the pseudogene TRBV3-2) and TRBJ2-7; D gene uncertain. The length of the CDR3 is 11 residues. The germline gives CDR1 LGHDT, CDR2 YNNKEL (reference sequence). V gave up 5 bases and J gave up 7 bases, with 9 bases separating them.

This clone has just a few counts. The chain carries TRBV29-1 and TRBJ1-2, with TRBD1 matching over 10 bases. CDR3 length: 13 amino acids. The ends lost 6 bases at V and 6 bases at J; junction bases unmatched: 7. Germline loops: CDR1 SQVTM, CDR2 ANQGSEA. The CDR3 region has the DNA TGCAGCGTGCTTACCGGGACAGGGGATGGCTACACCTTC. This gives the protein CSVLTGTGDGYTF. Drawing the rest from reference TRBV29-1 and TRBJ1-2, the complete variable domain is SAVISQKPSRDICQRGTSLTIQCQVDSQVTMMFWYRQQPGQSLTLIATANQGSEATYESGFVIDKFPISRPNLTFSTLTVSNMSPEDSSIYLCSVLTGTGDGYTFGSGTRLTVV.

This chain links TRBV9 with TRBJ1-1; TRBD1 agrees at 7 bases. After removal of 0 bases from V and 1 base from J, the junction contained 3 bases not matched to a gene. The germline V gene has CDR1 SGDLS and CDR2 YYNGEE. The length of the CDR3 is 15 residues. The CDR3 DNA reads as TGTGCCAGCAGCGTAGGGGGACAGCCGAACACTGAAGCTTTCTTT. Residues: CASSVGGQPNTEAFF.